This T cell receptor (beta chain) was profiled in a study of T cells in Graves' hyperthyroidism and ophthalmopathy. Whole-study findings and limits: Using 13 V-J features, a model discriminated ophthalmopathy from stable hyperthyroidism.

Any patient presenting with uncontrolled infection, other autoimmune disease, pregnancy or lactation was left out. By sample share, this clonotype is medium-sized. Antigen specificity is unknown. Between the trimmed V and J ends, which lost 6 bases and 3 bases, there was a span of 15 bases. CDR3 length equals 13 residues. Germline lookup yields CDR1 DFQATT and CDR2 SNEGSKA (reference sequence). TCR beta CDR3 region amplification was performed from RNA transcripts. First-round RT-PCR with HTBI primers amplified the TCR CDR3 region. TCRdb analysed the multiplex PCR reads with MiXCR anew, one entry per CDR3 protein. This sample has more than 55,000 distinct CDR3 sequences, with around 53% found just once.

The chain has TRBV20-1 and TRBJ2-7, with D perhaps TRBD2 (5 bases). This TCR was recovered from a woman aged 55-69 years with Graves' ophthalmopathy. Material for sequencing was blood. The CDR3 DNA is TGCAGTGCCAAAGACGGGGTTGGCTACGAGCAGTACTTC. As protein: CSAKDGVGYEQYF.